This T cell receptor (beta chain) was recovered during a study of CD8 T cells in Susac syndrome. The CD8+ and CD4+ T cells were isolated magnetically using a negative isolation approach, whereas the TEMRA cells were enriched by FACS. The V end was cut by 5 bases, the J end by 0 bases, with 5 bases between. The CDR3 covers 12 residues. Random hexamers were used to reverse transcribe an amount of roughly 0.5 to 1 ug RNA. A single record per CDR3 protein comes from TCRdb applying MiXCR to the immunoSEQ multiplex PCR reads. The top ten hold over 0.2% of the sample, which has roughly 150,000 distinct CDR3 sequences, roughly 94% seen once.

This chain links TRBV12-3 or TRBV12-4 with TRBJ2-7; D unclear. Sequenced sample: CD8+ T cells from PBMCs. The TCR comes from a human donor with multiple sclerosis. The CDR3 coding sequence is TGTGCCAGCAGTGCTAGCTCCTACGAGCAGTACTTC. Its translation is CASSASSYEQYF.